This T cell receptor (beta chain) was documented in a study of cytomegalovirus exposure and HLA in healthy donors. Profiling relied on immunoSEQ multiplex PCR, and the TCRdb table lists in-frame clones only, not all of them. This table has about 120,000 clones, approximately 81% appearing once. Findings and caveats of the study: A list of 164 TCR beta chains associated with cytomegalovirus was given. Despite most TCR sequences being rare, some public TCRs occurred in many donors. The authors confirmed in vitro that three CMV-associated chains were specific for CMV antigens.

This CDR3 is 15 amino acids long. Trimming left V 0 bases short and J 4 bases short, with 12 bases between. Germline CDR1 and CDR2: MNHEY and SVGAGI. A few counts support this clone. Its antigen remains unknown. Material for sequencing was PBMCs. The sequence came from a woman aged 30 to 39 in good health and CMV-seronegative. The chain carries TRBV6-5 and TRBJ1-2; D uncertain. The CDR3 loop reads CASSYSSRRVYGYTF. As DNA, the CDR3 is TGTGCCAGCAGTTACTCGTCCAGGAGGGTCTATGGCTACACCTTC.